This is a list of T cell receptor beta chains from one sample in a study of blood T cell repertoires in COVID-19. This table comes from immunoSEQ multiplex PCR, and its TCRdb copy is limited to in-frame clones, with some not included. The sample consists of approximately 200,000 clones, 80% to 85% of them appearing once. Sequenced material: peripheral blood. Receptors originate from an older woman who had recovered from COVID-19. The CDR3 runs from the conserved cysteine through the conserved F or W. Each record gives: J gene, V gene, D gene, clone size, CDR3 length, CDR3 protein, CDR3 DNA. A D gene is named only where the DNA matches it firmly. Part of the rows lack a size; the others show once, few, many or a class for expanded clones.

TRBJ1-4,TRBV6-5,TRBD1,.,14,CASSYGQGALKLFF,TGTGCCAGCAGTTATGGGCAGGGGGCGTTGAAACTGTTTTTT
TRBJ1-3,TRBV2,TRBD1,.,14,CASKGTGAGNTIYF,TGTGCCAGCAAAGGGACAGGGGCTGGAAACACCATATATTTT
TRBJ1-1,TRBV10-3,TRBD1,.,15,CAISQYRGRDTEAFF,TGTGCCATCAGCCAGTACAGGGGGCGGGACACTGAAGCTTTCTTT
TRBJ2-3,TRBV5-4,TRBD2,.,18,CASSSWRGGRVSTDTQYF,TGTGCCAGCAGCTCCTGGCGGGGGGGCCGGGTGAGCACAGATACGCAGTATTTT
TRBJ1-2,TRBV2,.,.,14,CASRPRAVDYGYTF,TGTGCCAGCCGCCCGAGGGCAGTTGACTATGGCTACACCTTC
TRBJ2-2,TRBV9,TRBD1,.,17,CASNSDRGDFNTGELFF,TGTGCCAGCAACAGTGACAGGGGGGATTTTAACACCGGGGAGCTGTTTTTT
TRBJ1-1,TRBV18,.,once,15,CASSSLYGGDTEAFF,TGTGCCAGCTCATCCCTCTACGGGGGTGATACTGAAGCTTTCTTT
TRBJ1-1,TRBV10-3,.,.,13,CAISQGLNTEAFF,TGTGCCATTTCACAGGGCTTGAACACTGAAGCTTTCTTT
TRBJ2-3,TRBV10-3,TRBD2,few,12,CAANSGRDTQYF,TGTGCCGCAAATAGCGGGAGAGATACGCAGTATTTT
TRBJ2-5,TRBV11-3,TRBD2,.,17,CASSKRTGTSGQETQYF,TGTGCCAGCAGCAAGAGAACCGGGACTAGCGGACAAGAGACCCAGTACTTC
TRBJ2-7,TRBV13,TRBD2,few,14,CASSLGGDLYEQYF,TGTGCCAGCAGCCTGGGAGGGGATCTCTACGAGCAGTACTTC
TRBJ1-5,TRBV6-5,.,once,13,CASSYSSGQPQHF,TGTGCCAGCAGTTACTCTTCAGGTCAGCCCCAGCATTTT
TRBJ1-1,TRBV12-3/TRBV12-4,.,.,13,CASRLDPNTEAFF,TGTGCCAGCAGACTAGACCCGAACACTGAAGCTTTCTTT
TRBJ2-7,TRBV7-2,.,.,16,CASSLFGRAGRYEQYF,TGTGCCAGCAGCTTATTCGGTAGGGCGGGGAGATACGAGCAGTACTTC
TRBJ2-2,TRBV2,TRBD2,.,15,CASSKLAGGPGELFF,TGTGCCAGCAGTAAACTAGCGGGGGGGCCCGGGGAGCTGTTTTTT
TRBJ2-1,TRBV11-2,.,.,15,CASSLEGRGLNEQFF,TGTGCCAGCAGCTTAGAAGGGCGCGGGTTAAATGAGCAGTTCTTC
TRBJ1-4,TRBV3-1/TRBV3-2,.,once,12,CASSQGREGLFF,TGTGCCAGCAGCCAAGGACGGGAGGGACTGTTTTTT
TRBJ1-4,TRBV6-1,TRBD1,.,16,CASSGYRGPTNEKLFF,TGTGCCAGCAGTGGATACAGGGGGCCGACTAATGAAAAACTGTTTTTT
TRBJ1-4,TRBV5-1,.,.,14,CASRLGVINEKLFF,TGCGCCAGCAGGCTAGGAGTTATCAATGAAAAACTGTTTTTT
TRBJ2-1,TRBV19,.,.,12,CASSFPYNEQFF,TGTGCCAGTAGTTTCCCTTACAATGAGCAGTTCTTC
TRBJ1-6,TRBV10-3,.,.,14,CAISAGRSNSPLHF,TGTGCCATCTCGGCCGGAAGGAGTAATTCACCCCTCCACTTT
TRBJ2-7,TRBV30,.,.,13,CAWSSGSGYEQYF,TGTGCCTGGAGTTCCGGGAGTGGCTACGAGCAGTACTTC
TRBJ1-1,TRBV11-2,.,.,16,CASSWSKGAMNTEAFF,TGTGCCAGCAGCTGGAGCAAAGGGGCTATGAACACTGAAGCTTTCTTT
TRBJ1-1,TRBV4-1,TRBD1,.,15,CASSQGQGKWSEAFF,TGCGCCAGCAGCCAGGGACAGGGAAAATGGTCTGAAGCTTTCTTT
TRBJ1-1,TRBV7-3,.,.,15,CASSLAPRGGTEAFF,TGTGCCAGCAGCCTAGCCCCCAGGGGCGGTACTGAAGCTTTCTTT
TRBJ1-2,TRBV5-4,.,few,13,CASSLDRRYGYTF,TGTGCCAGCAGCTTGGACAGACGCTATGGCTACACCTTC
TRBJ1-2,TRBV7-2,.,.,13,CASSLDMNYGYTF,TGTGCCAGCAGCTTGGACATGAACTATGGCTACACCTTC
TRBJ1-2,TRBV5-6,TRBD1,.,14,CASSAGQALLGYTF,TGTGCCAGCAGCGCCGGACAGGCCCTCTTAGGCTACACCTTC
TRBJ1-1,TRBV3-1/TRBV3-2,.,once,13,CASSQAGVGEAFF,TGTGCCAGCAGCCAAGCAGGGGTGGGTGAAGCTTTCTTT
TRBJ1-1,TRBV5-6,TRBD1,.,16,CASSLGTGILNTEAFF,TGTGCCAGCAGCTTGGGGACAGGGATTTTGAACACTGAAGCTTTCTTT
TRBJ1-4,TRBV6-5,.,.,13,CASRRGIDEKLFF,TGTGCCAGCAGAAGGGGGATTGATGAAAAACTGTTTTTT
TRBJ1-5,TRBV19,.,.,16,CASSTSTGYSNQPQHF,TGTGCCAGTAGCACCTCCACAGGGTACAGCAATCAGCCCCAGCATTTT
TRBJ2-1,TRBV6-4,.,.,14,CASSASGGRNEQFF,TGTGCCAGCAGCGCGTCCGGGGGGCGAAATGAGCAGTTCTTC
TRBJ2-3,TRBV5-1,TRBD2,.,15,CASSRTSGGSDTQYF,TGCGCCAGCAGCAGGACTAGCGGGGGGTCAGATACGCAGTATTTT
TRBJ2-1,TRBV27,TRBD2,.,12,CASTGGYNEQFF,TGTGCCAGCACGGGGGGATACAATGAGCAGTTCTTC
TRBJ2-7,TRBV7-2,TRBD1,few,15,CASSLITGGMGEQYF,TGTGCCAGCAGCTTAATAACAGGGGGAATGGGGGAGCAGTACTTC
TRBJ2-5,TRBV4-1,.,.,15,CASSQDPYSTGTQYF,TGCGCCAGCAGCCAAGATCCCTACTCTACCGGGACCCAGTACTTC
TRBJ2-3,TRBV4-1,TRBD2,.,20,CASTLTPRTSGGHHTDTQYF,TGCGCCAGCACCCTCACCCCCCGGACTAGCGGGGGGCACCACACAGATACGCAGTATTTT
TRBJ1-5,TRBV4-1,TRBD1,.,16,CASSQLYRGAGQPQHF,TGCGCCAGCAGCCAACTATACAGGGGCGCGGGTCAGCCCCAGCATTTT
TRBJ2-7,TRBV6-2/TRBV6-3,.,.,14,CASSYNAGTYEQYF,TGTGCCAGCAGTTACAATGCAGGTACCTACGAGCAGTACTTC
TRBJ2-7,TRBV19,TRBD2,.,17,CASSAYFSGGNSYEQYF,TGTGCCAGTAGTGCTTATTTTAGCGGGGGGAACTCTTACGAGCAGTACTTC
TRBJ2-5,TRBV15,.,.,12,CATSSQQETQYF,TGTGCCACCAGCAGCCAGCAAGAGACCCAGTACTTC
TRBJ1-4,TRBV19,TRBD1,.,13,CASSIGTGEKLFF,TGTGCCAGTAGTATTGGGACAGGGGAAAAACTGTTTTTT
TRBJ2-5,TRBV5-1,TRBD2,.,14,CASSSTGTSKTQYF,TGCGCCAGCAGCTCAACCGGGACTAGTAAGACCCAGTACTTC
TRBJ2-3,TRBV27,TRBD2,.,16,CASRDWTSGATDTQYF,TGTGCCAGCCGAGACTGGACTAGCGGGGCCACAGATACGCAGTATTTT
TRBJ1-5,TRBV25-1,.,.,12,CASSRGYQPQHF,TGTGCCAGCAGTCGGGGTTATCAGCCCCAGCATTTT
TRBJ1-2,TRBV5-6,.,.,14,CASSFGHFNYGYTF,TGTGCCAGCAGCTTCGGACATTTTAACTATGGCTACACCTTC
TRBJ1-2,TRBV4-1,TRBD1,.,15,CASSQDPGQNYGYTF,TGCGCCAGCAGCCAAGACCCGGGACAGAACTATGGCTACACCTTC
TRBJ2-5,TRBV11-2,.,.,14,CASSLVGGESPQYF,TGTGCCAGCAGCTTAGTTGGCGGGGAGTCCCCCCAGTACTTC
TRBJ2-5,TRBV21-1,.,.,16,CASSKGRGGAGETQYF,TGTGCCAGCAGCAAAGGGCGAGGGGGGGCCGGAGAGACCCAGTACTTC
TRBJ2-1,TRBV5-1,TRBD2,once,15,CASSLVALAGNEQFF,TGCGCCAGCAGCTTGGTTGCTCTAGCGGGCAATGAGCAGTTCTTC
TRBJ1-4,TRBV5-4,.,.,14,CASSLVGGDEKLFF,TGTGCCAGCAGCTTGGTGGGGGGGGATGAAAAACTGTTTTTT
TRBJ2-7,TRBV11-2,TRBD1,.,14,CASSAGTGGFEQYF,TGTGCCAGCAGCGCCGGGACAGGGGGTTTCGAGCAGTACTTC
TRBJ1-1,TRBV2,.,few,15,CASTSSGTLGAKAFF,TGTGCCAGCACCTCCTCCGGGACGTTGGGGGCGAAAGCTTTCTTT
TRBJ1-1,TRBV5-1,TRBD1,.,19,CASSFLIGQGRNSNTEAFF,TGCGCCAGCAGCTTTCTGATAGGACAGGGGAGGAATTCGAACACTGAAGCTTTCTTT
TRBJ1-2,TRBV6-5,TRBD1,few,15,CASSYWGDRRYGYTF,TGTGCCAGCAGTTACTGGGGGGACAGGAGATATGGCTACACCTTC
TRBJ2-1,TRBV6-2/TRBV6-3,.,.,12,CASSRRGNEQFF,TGTGCCAGCAGTAGGCGCGGCAATGAGCAGTTCTTC
TRBJ1-6,TRBV7-9,.,once,15,CASSQSRGGNSPLHF,TGTGCCAGCAGCCAGTCCAGGGGTGGTAATTCACCCCTCCACTTT
TRBJ2-5,TRBV3-1/TRBV3-2,.,.,14,CASSQAGGKETQYF,TGTGCCAGCAGCCAAGCCGGGGGTAAAGAGACCCAGTACTTC
TRBJ2-1,TRBV5-1,TRBD2,.,17,CASSSTGLAGGLDEQFF,TGCGCCAGCAGCTCAACCGGTCTAGCGGGGGGCCTGGATGAGCAGTTCTTC